This T cell receptor beta chain was captured by sequencing in a study of OX40 agonist ivuxolimab in advanced cancers. The ends were cut back, 0 bases at V and 2 bases at J, with 10 bases in the middle. The V gene's germline CDR1 is SGDLS and CDR2 YYNGEE. The length of the CDR3 is 15 residues. The protocol was immunoSEQ multiplex PCR, while the TCRdb copy is restricted to in-frame clones and leaves out a portion. The sample lists 100,000 or so clones; roughly nine tenths were seen once. The material sequenced was CD4+ or CD8+ T cells sorted from blood, taken in a trial of the OX40 agonist ivuxolimab. The chain links TRBV9 to TRBJ2-3; D may be TRBD1 (6 bases). The receptor was derived from an adult with an advanced solid tumor such as melanoma, head and neck, liver or kidney cancer. This chain's CDR3 is CASSVGWDNTDTQYF. As DNA, the CDR3 is TGTGCCAGCAGCGTAGGGTGGGACAACACAGATACGCAGTATTTT.